A selection of T cell receptor beta chains follows, all from one sample in a study of blood T cell repertoires in COVID-19. Here immunoSEQ multiplex PCR was the method, and the copy in TCRdb shows in-frame clones only, minus some. The table lists more than 120,000 clones, approximately 90% of them singletons. Material: peripheral blood. These TCRs come from a human donor in a cohort sampled during active COVID-19. The CDR3 runs from the conserved cysteine through the conserved F or W. D genes are given only for firm matches. Clone size is given for some rows only: seen once, a few or many times, or a class if the clone is expanded.

clone_size: -; d_call: TRBD2; j_call: TRBJ2-3; cdr3_length: 18; v_call: TRBV13; cdr3_nt: TGTGCCAGCAGCGTAGGCGGGACTAGCGTGCTTGGCACAGATACGCAGTATTTT; cdr3_aa: CASSVGGTSVLGTDTQYF
clone_size: few; d_call: TRBD1; j_call: TRBJ1-5; cdr3_length: 16; v_call: TRBV4-1; cdr3_nt: TGCGCCAGCAGCCAAGAGGGACAGGCCAGCAATCAGCCCCAGCATTTT; cdr3_aa: CASSQEGQASNQPQHF
clone_size: -; d_call: -; j_call: TRBJ1-1; cdr3_length: 14; v_call: TRBV12-5; cdr3_nt: TGTGCTAGTGGTCCCCGTGCAGGGGAGACTGAAGCTTTCTTT; cdr3_aa: CASGPRAGETEAFF
clone_size: once; d_call: -; j_call: TRBJ1-1; cdr3_length: 16; v_call: TRBV7-8; cdr3_nt: TGTGCCAGCAGCTTAGGGACCGGGACAAAGAACACTGAAGCTTTCTTT; cdr3_aa: CASSLGTGTKNTEAFF
clone_size: -; d_call: TRBD1; j_call: TRBJ1-2; cdr3_length: 15; v_call: TRBV5-1; cdr3_nt: TGCGCCAGCAGCTTACAGGGGGCGCCTTCCTATGGCTACACCTTC; cdr3_aa: CASSLQGAPSYGYTF
clone_size: -; d_call: TRBD1; j_call: TRBJ1-1; cdr3_length: 14; v_call: TRBV5-1; cdr3_nt: TGCGCCAGCAGTTCCAACAGGGGGGGCGTCCCAGCTTTCTTT; cdr3_aa: CASSSNRGGVPAFF
clone_size: -; d_call: -; j_call: TRBJ2-5; cdr3_length: 13; v_call: TRBV7-3; cdr3_nt: TGTGCCAGCAGCTTCGACTCTTTAGAGACCCAGTACTTC; cdr3_aa: CASSFDSLETQYF
clone_size: many; d_call: TRBD2; j_call: TRBJ2-5; cdr3_length: 15; v_call: TRBV7-9; cdr3_nt: TGTGCCAGCAGCATGATAGCGGGGGGGCCAGAGACCCAGTACTTC; cdr3_aa: CASSMIAGGPETQYF
clone_size: -; d_call: TRBD2; j_call: TRBJ2-1; cdr3_length: 17; v_call: TRBV19; cdr3_nt: TGTGCCAGTAGTATAGATCATGCGGGGGGGCGATCCGGTGAGCAGTTCTTC; cdr3_aa: CASSIDHAGGRSGEQFF
clone_size: -; d_call: -; j_call: TRBJ1-2; cdr3_length: 13; v_call: TRBV5-1; cdr3_nt: TGCGCCAGCAGCGCCCACCACCAGGATGGCTACACCTTC; cdr3_aa: CASSAHHQDGYTF
clone_size: -; d_call: -; j_call: TRBJ1-1; cdr3_length: 14; v_call: TRBV9; cdr3_nt: TGTGCCAGCAGCGTCGGACTGAAGAACACTGAAGCTTTCTTT; cdr3_aa: CASSVGLKNTEAFF
clone_size: -; d_call: -; j_call: TRBJ2-7; cdr3_length: 13; v_call: TRBV3-1/TRBV3-2; cdr3_nt: TGTGCCAGCAGTCTAGGGGCGTCCTACGAGCAGTACTTC; cdr3_aa: CASSLGASYEQYF
clone_size: -; d_call: TRBD1; j_call: TRBJ1-2; cdr3_length: 14; v_call: TRBV27; cdr3_nt: TGTGCCAGCAGTCGGGACAGCTCTAACTATGGCTACACCTTC; cdr3_aa: CASSRDSSNYGYTF
clone_size: -; d_call: -; j_call: TRBJ2-5; cdr3_length: 14; v_call: TRBV5-8; cdr3_nt: TGTGCCAGCAGCTTTGGCAGGAGGGAAGAGACCCAGTACTTC; cdr3_aa: CASSFGRREETQYF
clone_size: -; d_call: TRBD1; j_call: TRBJ1-2; cdr3_length: 13; v_call: TRBV6-4; cdr3_nt: TGTGCCGGCATACCACAGGGGCACTATGGCTACACCTTC; cdr3_aa: CAGIPQGHYGYTF